The following is a T cell receptor (beta chain) sequence with its context. Antigen unknown. A read error may produce the germline difference seen at one junction end. CDR1 and CDR2 (germline): SSHAT, FNYEAQ (reference sequence). The length of the CDR3 is 14 residues. Sequencing used immunoSEQ multiplex PCR; TCRdb keeps in-frame clones, though not all of them. Among some 19,000 clones listed, over 80% were seen once. The sample belongs to a study of somatic mutations in cytotoxic T cells in rheumatoid arthritis. Whole-study findings and limits: Statistical analysis of the slight TRBV07 underrepresentation in rheumatoid arthritis patients did not adjust for multiple comparisons. Patients with rheumatoid arthritis, but not healthy controls, had CD8+ clonality that increased with age.

The chain is built from TRBV7-7 and TRBJ1-6; no clear D gene. The receptor was isolated from a man between 18 and 35 years old with rheumatoid arthritis. The sequencing input was CD8+ T cells sorted from blood. CDR3 DNA: TGTGCTAGCAGCTACGGAGGCCCGGATTCACCCCTCCACTTT. This translates into CASSYGGPDSPLHF.